Shown below are 9 T cell receptor beta chains from a single sample sequenced in a study of blood T cell repertoires in COVID-19. Profiling relied on immunoSEQ multiplex PCR, and the TCRdb table lists in-frame clones only, not all of them. This table has fewer than 200,000 clones, under 80% appearing once. The sample was peripheral blood. All receptors come from a woman over 75 with acute or convalescent COVID-19.

V gene TRBV6-5 combines with J gene TRBJ2-2; 11 positions match TRBD2. The CDR3 is made up of 15 amino acids. CDR1 is MNHEY and CDR2 is SVGAGI in the germline V gene. J gave up 6 bases and V 4 bases, and 4 bases lay outside the gene matches. The CDR3 here is CASSFLSGRAGELFF. DNA for the CDR3: TGTGCCAGCAGTTTCCTTAGCGGGAGGGCCGGGGAGCTGTTTTTT.

The V call is TRBV29-1, the J call TRBJ2-7; D might be TRBD2 (6 bases). The CDR3 is made up of 16 amino acids. The germline CDR1 and CDR2 sequences are SQVTM and ANQGSEA. V was trimmed by 1 base and J by 7 bases, leaving 23 bases between them. The CDR3 loop reads CSVEVPDTGELGEQYF. The CDR3 DNA is TGCAGCGTTGAAGTACCAGACACGGGAGAATTGGGGGAGCAGTACTTC.

V gene TRBV9 combines with J gene TRBJ2-1; 10 bases agree with TRBD1. The J segment lost 2 bases and the V segment lost 0 bases, leaving 2 bases of the junction unmatched. The CDR3 sequence is 16 residues long. Germline V CDR1 and CDR2: SGDLS, YYNGEE. CDR3 sequence: CASSVVGQGPYNEQFF. The CDR3 DNA reads TGTGCCAGCAGCGTAGTGGGACAGGGGCCCTACAATGAGCAGTTCTTC.

There are a few counts of this clone. The chain combines TRBV19 with TRBJ1-5; 10 nucleotides agree with TRBD1. Germline assignment: CDR1 LNHDA and CDR2 SQIVND (reference sequence). J gave up 7 bases and V 4 bases, and 7 bases lay outside the gene matches. CDR3 size: 15 residues. The CDR3 DNA is TGTGCCAGTAGTAGGGGGGACAGGGGCTGGCAGCCCCAGCATTTT. Protein sequence: CASSRGDRGWQPQHF.

The CDR3 sequence is CASSLGVGGDQPQHF. The DNA of the CDR3 is TGCGCCAGCAGCTTGGGTGTGGGGGGAGATCAGCCCCAGCATTTT. The chain links TRBV5-1 to TRBJ1-5; a possible D gene is TRBD1 (5 bases). Germline CDR1 reads SGHRS; CDR2 reads YFSETQ. CDR3 length equals 15 residues. V lost 0 bases to trimming and J lost 5 bases, with 12 bases between them.

This clone was counted a few times. V and J are TRBV2 and TRBJ2-3; the match to TRBD2 covers 9 bases. The CDR3 contains 15 residues. Germline V gives CDR1 SNHLY, CDR2 FYNNEI. Trimming took 8 bases from V and 2 from J; bases not matched to a gene: 8. The CDR3 reads CASGPTSGHTDTQYF. CDR3 DNA sequence: TGTGCCAGCGGCCCGACTAGCGGACACACAGATACGCAGTATTTT.

The gene calls are TRBV4-1 and TRBJ1-1, with D possibly being TRBD1 (6 bases). The CDR3 totals 15 residues. Germline-derived CDR1 and CDR2 are MGHRA and YSYEKL. The CDR3 DNA is TGCCCCCCCAGCGAAGGGGGGGGGCCGAACACTGAAGCTTTCTTT. This translates into CPPSEGGGPNTEAFF.

This clone was found a few times. Other DNA sequences of this sample code for an identical CDR3. The V call is TRBV5-1, the J call TRBJ2-7; 14 bases agree with TRBD2. CDR1 is SGHRS and CDR2 is YFSETQ in the germline V gene. V trimming: 4 bases; J trimming: 6 bases; junction bases outside the gene matches: 6. The CDR3 has 15 residues. The CDR3 spells CASSGGLAGAGEQYF. The DNA of the CDR3 is TGCGCCAGCAGCGGGGGACTAGCGGGGGCGGGCGAGCAGTACTTC.

V is TRBV19 and J is TRBJ2-4; 10 bases map to TRBD2. CDR3 length: 18 residues. Trimming cost V 6 bases and J 0 bases; bases outside gene matches: 11. Germline V lookup: CDR1 LNHDA, CDR2 SQIVND (reference sequence). The DNA for the CDR3 is TGTGCCAGTAGGTTCCGGACTAGCGGTAACCTAGCCAAAAACATTCAGTACTTC. Translation: CASRFRTSGNLAKNIQYF.